The 30 T cell receptor beta chains in this list originate from one sample, sequenced in a study of T-cell reconstitution after alpha-beta-depleted transplantation in children. This sample's TCRbeta library carried unique molecular identifier barcodes. MiXCR, applied by TCRdb to the PCR reads, yields one record per CDR3 protein. Of about 230,000 distinct CDR3 sequences detected, 9.7% appear once; the ten largest clones hold approximately 4.7%. The sequences come from PBMCs from the stem cell graft donor, collected from the stem cell graft. These TCRs come from a human donor who donated a stem cell graft to a child with SCID.

This rearrangement joins TRBV27 to TRBJ1-6; 7 nucleotides line up with TRBD1. The CDR3 covers 18 residues. The V segment lost 6 bases and the J segment 2 bases; nucleotides outside the gene matches: 13. CDR1 is MNHEY, CDR2 SMNVEV, per germline (reference sequence). DNA for the CDR3: TGTGCCAGCAGCCGGACAGGAGGTTTTTTCCCCTATAATTCACCCCTCCACTTT. This gives the protein CASSRTGGFFPYNSPLHF.

Many counts were recorded for this clonotype. This chain connects TRBV12-3 or TRBV12-4 to TRBJ1-2, with 10 bases lining up with TRBD1. V dropped 5 bases and J dropped 7; count of bases not matched to a gene: 10. This CDR3 has 15 residues. The DNA of the CDR3 is TGTGCCAGCAGTCCCAGACAGGGGGCATCGGGTGGCTACACCTTC. Translation: CASSPRQGASGGYTF.

A word on this clonotype: A junction end diverges from the germline sequence, so it may reflect a read error. The chain carries TRBV7-9 and TRBJ2-5, with TRBD1 matching 7 bases. The CDR3 spans 17 residues. The germline CDR1 and CDR2 sequences are SEHNR and FQNEAQ (reference sequence). CDR3 DNA: TGTGCCTGCAGCTTAGCCCCCCGGGACAGAGTCACGGAGACCCAGTACTTC. Its translation is CACSLAPRDRVTETQYF.

This clonotype was counted many times. V is TRBV5-1 and J is TRBJ1-6, with 7 bases fitting TRBD1. This CDR3 is built from 19 residues. CDR1 SGHRS and CDR2 YFSETQ come from the germline V gene. Germline trimming cut 3 bases from V and 0 bases from J; bases unmatched to any gene: 12. The CDR3 loop is CASSSRPGQASSYNSPLHF. CDR3 DNA sequence: TGCGCCAGCAGCTCCCGGCCTGGACAGGCGAGCTCCTATAATTCACCCCTCCACTTT.

At least ten counts were recorded for this clonotype. V usage is TRBV5-5 and J usage is TRBJ1-1; D may be TRBD1 (5 bases). V gave up 0 bases and J gave up 1 base, with 7 bases separating them. The CDR3 length is 14 residues. Germline CDR1 reads SGHKS; CDR2 reads YYEKEE (reference sequence). This CDR3 is CASSLVRENTEAFF. The CDR3 nucleotides are TGTGCCAGCAGCTTGGTCAGGGAGAACACTGAAGCTTTCTTT. Based on the CDR3 plus reference TRBV5-5 and TRBJ1-1, the full variable domain is DAGVTQSPTHLIKTRGQQVTLRCSPISGHKSVSWYQQVLGQGPQFIFQYYEKEERGRGNFPDRFSARQFPNYSSELNVNALLLGDSALYLCASSLVRENTEAFFGQGTRLTVV.

There are many counts of this clonotype. The chain joins TRBV20-1 to TRBJ2-2, with TRBD1 identical over 8 bases. Germline lookup yields CDR1 DFQATT and CDR2 SNEGSKA (reference sequence). Trimming cost V 1 base and J 3 bases; bases outside gene matches: 19. The CDR3 loop spans 20 amino acids. CDR3 sequence: CSARVPIIKTGGIYTGELFF. In nucleotides, the CDR3 is TGCAGTGCTAGAGTACCCATAATAAAAACAGGGGGGATATACACCGGGGAGCTGTTTTTT.

Many counts were recorded for this clonotype. V usage is TRBV29-1 and J usage is TRBJ2-5; 7 nucleotides agree with TRBD2. Germline values: CDR1 SQVTM, CDR2 ANQGSEA. V was clipped by 1 base and J by 4 bases; unmatched bases: 6. CDR3 length: 14 residues. This CDR3 is CSVEGGGKGETQYF. For the CDR3, the DNA is TGCAGCGTTGAAGGGGGGGGAAAGGGAGAGACCCAGTACTTC.

This clonotype was seen many times. The rearrangement links TRBV11-2 to TRBJ1-4, with TRBD1 identical over 7 bases. Germline CDR1 is SGHAT and CDR2 is FQNNGV. V lost 5 bases to trimming and J lost 3 bases; unmatched junction nucleotides: 9. This CDR3 region has 16 residues. CDR3 bases: TGTGCCAGCAGCCCTAGCCGGACAGGACCTAATGAAAAACTGTTTTTT. Translated, it gives CASSPSRTGPNEKLFF.

This clonotype has ten or more counts. This rearrangement joins TRBV6-5 to TRBJ1-5; D not certain. Germline-derived CDR1 and CDR2 are MNHEY and SVGAGI. With 2 bases removed from V and 5 bases from J, the gap between germline ends came to 16 bases. This CDR3 has 16 amino acids. CDR3 protein: CASSYVLGRSYQPQHF. The CDR3 DNA reads TGTGCCAGCAGTTACGTCCTCGGAAGATCCTATCAGCCCCAGCATTTT.

This clonotype was observed many times. This sequence joins TRBV3-1 and TRBJ1-4, with 7 bases aligning to TRBD1. This CDR3 region has 15 residues. Germline assignment: CDR1 LGHDT and CDR2 YNNKEL (reference sequence). Trimming at V came to 3 bases and at J to 4 bases, leaving 5 bases not matched to a gene. The CDR3 bases are TGTGCCAGCAGCCATTCAGGGGGTGGTAATGAAAAACTGTTTTTT. Translation: CASSHSGGGNEKLFF.

This clonotype was found many times. The chain is built from TRBV12-3 or TRBV12-4 and TRBJ2-5; D might be TRBD2 (6 bases). Trimming cost V 8 bases and J 1 base, with 11 bases left between them. This CDR3 spans 13 amino acids. The chain's CDR3 is CASSGGSQETQYF. CDR3 DNA: TGTGCCAGCTCTGGGGGGAGCCAAGAGACCCAGTACTTC.

The table lists this clonotype with a few counts. The genes are TRBV12-3 or TRBV12-4 and TRBJ2-4; 12 bases match TRBD2. Trimming cost V 4 bases and J 0 bases; bases outside gene matches: 10. The CDR3 length is 19 residues. The CDR3 region is CASSSGLAGNGIAKNIQYF. The CDR3 coding sequence is TGTGCCAGCAGTTCCGGACTAGCGGGGAACGGGATAGCCAAAAACATTCAGTACTTC.

J is TRBJ2-2 and V is TRBV5-1, with a tentative D call TRBD1 (6 bases). The CDR3 contains 17 residues. V lost 0 bases to trimming and J lost 1 base, with 13 bases between them. The germline gives CDR1 SGHRS, CDR2 YFSETQ. CDR3 sequence: CASSLAGHPMNTGELFF. In nucleotides, the CDR3 is TGCGCCAGCAGCTTGGCGGGACACCCGATGAACACCGGGGAGCTGTTTTTT.

This clonotype was picked up many times. The rearrangement joins TRBV20-1 to TRBJ2-3; D is unclear. This CDR3 spans 15 amino acids. The germline V and J ends were trimmed by 3 bases and 3 bases, with 16 bases remaining between them. CDR1 DFQATT and CDR2 SNEGSKA come from the germline V gene (reference sequence). The CDR3 protein is CSASRTTFGTDTQYF. The CDR3 DNA reads TGCAGTGCTAGCCGGACGACCTTCGGGACAGATACGCAGTATTTT.

This clonotype was seen many times. The gene calls are TRBV9 and TRBJ1-1; D call uncertain. The CDR3 has 13 residues. Germline CDR1 and CDR2: SGDLS and YYNGEE. V lost 1 base to trimming and J lost 5 bases, with 9 bases between them. The CDR3 region has the DNA TGTGCCAGCAGCGTATTAGGAGGTACTGAAGCTTTCTTT. Its protein product is CASSVLGGTEAFF.

As to this clonotype: A much bigger clone sits one base away, suggesting this may be a read error. The final CDR3 position lacks the conserved phenylalanine or tryptophan, pointing to a likely read error. The chain uses TRBV5-1 and TRBJ2-1, with 10 bases matching TRBD2. V was pared by 3 bases and J by 5 bases, with 11 bases of the junction left unmatched. Germline values: CDR1 SGHRS, CDR2 YFSETQ. The CDR3 runs to 17 residues. This CDR3 reads CASSWGLALGLDNEQFL. The CDR3 DNA reads as TGCGCCAGCAGCTGGGGACTAGCGTTGGGCCTAGACAATGAGCAGTTCTTA.

There are many counts of this clonotype. The chain couples TRBV24-1 to TRBJ2-7; D unresolved. The germline gives CDR1 KGHDR, CDR2 SFDVKD. The CDR3 is 13 residues long. Between the trimmed V and J ends, which lost 0 bases and 7 bases, there was a span of 9 bases. CDR3 DNA sequence: TGTGCCACCAGTGATTTGTACGACGGGGAGCAGTACTTC. Its translation: CATSDLYDGEQYF.

This clonotype came up many times. The chain employs TRBV5-1 and TRBJ2-7; 9 bases fit TRBD1. Germline-derived CDR1 and CDR2 are SGHRS and YFSETQ. After removal of 3 bases from V and 3 bases from J, the junction contained 7 bases not matched to a gene. The CDR3 length is 15 residues. The CDR3 DNA follows: TGCGCCAGCAGCTCTCTGGACAGGGGTGTCTACGAGCAGTACTTC. As protein: CASSSLDRGVYEQYF.

This clonotype has ten or more counts. The gene calls are TRBV5-1 and TRBJ1-1; possible D gene TRBD1, 6 bases. This CDR3 region has 13 residues. V was trimmed by 1 base and J by 3 bases, leaving 7 bases between them. The V gene's germline CDR1 is SGHRS and CDR2 YFSETQ. The CDR3 bases are TGCGCCAGCAGCTTGAGGGGGGACACTGAAGCTTTCTTT. This gives the protein CASSLRGDTEAFF.

This clonotype was recorded many times. The chain employs TRBV7-8 and TRBJ1-5; 7 nucleotides match TRBD1. V shed 5 bases, J shed 5 bases, and the junction held 9 bases outside the gene matches. The CDR3 has 15 residues. Germline CDR1 and CDR2: SGHVS and FQNEAQ. CDR3 nucleotide sequence: TGTGCCAGCAGCCTAACACATACAGGGGATCAGCCCCAGCATTTT. This codes for CASSLTHTGDQPQHF.

This clonotype was seen more than once but under ten times. The rearrangement uses TRBV30 and TRBJ2-1, with TRBD1 matching 10 bases. The CDR3 extends over 12 amino acids. The germline CDR1 and CDR2 sequences are GTSNPN and SVGIG (reference sequence). With V trimmed by 5 bases and J by 9 bases, 4 bases remained unmatched. DNA for the CDR3: TGTGCCTGGGGGACAGGGGAACCTGAGCAGTTCTTC. Amino acid sequence: CAWGTGEPEQFF.

In its sample, this clonotype was seen many times. The chain is built from TRBV6-5 and TRBJ2-3; 9 bases agree with TRBD2. The V gene's germline CDR1 is MNHEY and CDR2 SVGAGI. This CDR3 has 12 amino acids. The ends lost 11 bases at V and 2 bases at J; junction bases unmatched: 2. The CDR3 nucleotides read TGTGCCGCGGGGGGGACCACAGATACGCAGTATTTT. Translation: CAAGGTTDTQYF.

Ten or more counts support this clonotype. The DNA for the CDR3 is TGCGCCAGCAGCTTGGTAATGAACACCGGGGAGCTGTTTTTT. Protein: CASSLVMNTGELFF. This chain uses TRBV5-1 with TRBJ2-2; D not certain. Deletions cut 0 bases from V and 1 base from J, with 4 bases between. Germline V gives CDR1 SGHRS, CDR2 YFSETQ. There are 14 residues in the CDR3. Supplemented by reference TRBV5-1 and TRBJ2-2, the full variable domain reads KAGVTQTPRYLIKTRGQQVTLSCSPISGHRSVSWYQQTPGQGLQFLFEYFSETQRNKGNFPGRFSGRQFSNSRSEMNVSTLELGDSALYLCASSLVMNTGELFFGEGSRLTVL.

This clonotype was found many times. The chain combines TRBV20-1 with TRBJ2-5; D may correspond to TRBD1 or TRBD2 (6 bases each). Looked up from germline, CDR1 is DFQATT and CDR2 is SNEGSKA (reference sequence). The CDR3 totals 15 residues. With 0 bases removed from V and 0 bases from J, the gap between germline ends came to 11 bases. The CDR3 nucleotides are TGCAGTGCTAGAGATCGGAGGGGGGACCAAGAGACCCAGTACTTC. Encoded protein: CSARDRRGDQETQYF.

In the case of this clonotype: A much more abundant neighbour one base away suggests this may be a read error. J is TRBJ1-2 and V is TRBV7-3; D gene unclear. Per the germline V gene, CDR1 is SGHTA and CDR2 is FQGTGA. V lost 1 base, J lost 7 bases, and 7 bases lay in between. The CDR3 is made up of 12 amino acids. The CDR3 sequence is CASSLNSCGYTF. As DNA, the CDR3 is TGTGCCAGCAGCTTAAACAGCTGTGGCTACACCTTC.

Many counts were recorded for this clonotype. The chain recombines TRBV19 with TRBJ1-5; D is unresolved. The CDR3 is 16 amino acids. Between the trimmed V and J ends, which lost 6 bases and 7 bases, there was a span of 22 bases. Germline CDR1 reads LNHDA; CDR2 reads SQIVND (reference sequence). CDR3 protein: CASRPDRGVRRQPQHF. Written as DNA, the CDR3 is TGTGCCAGTAGGCCCGATCGGGGTGTGAGAAGGCAGCCCCAGCATTTT.

This clonotype was counted at least ten times. The chain is built from TRBV9 and TRBJ2-1, with D perhaps matching TRBD2 (6 bases). V lost 0 bases to trimming and J lost 14 bases, with 15 bases between them. The CDR3 totals 13 residues. Per the germline V gene, CDR1 is SGDLS and CDR2 is YYNGEE. This chain's CDR3 is CASSVDSLGGEFF. CDR3 DNA sequence: TGTGCCAGCAGCGTAGACTCCTTGGGGGGAGAGTTCTTC.

The table lists this clonotype with many counts. The chain has TRBV20-1 and TRBJ2-1; no reliable D call. The CDR3 runs 16 residues. Germline V gives CDR1 DFQATT, CDR2 SNEGSKA (reference sequence). Trimming left V 5 bases short and J 1 base short, with 18 bases between. CDR3 coding DNA: TGCAGTGCTGAACAAAGGGCAGCACTATCCTACAATGAGCAGTTCTTC. Translation gives CSAEQRAALSYNEQFF.

This clonotype was seen at least ten times. The gene calls are TRBV12-3 or TRBV12-4 and TRBJ1-4; 9 bases line up with TRBD1. CDR3 length equals 15 residues. With 4 bases clipped from V and 8 bases from J, the junction kept 8 bases outside the gene matches. In nucleotides, the CDR3 is TGTGCCAGCAGTTGGATGGGACAGGGTGGCGAAAAACTGTTTTTT. Its protein is CASSWMGQGGEKLFF.

This clonotype was recorded at least ten times. The V call is TRBV4-1, the J call TRBJ2-7; weak D call: TRBD2 (5 bases). The CDR3 is 14 residues long. In germline, CDR1 is MGHRA, CDR2 YSYEKL. The germline V and J ends were trimmed by 0 bases and 3 bases, with 9 bases remaining between them. CDR3 sequence reads: CASSQDIGDYEQYF. CDR3 DNA sequence: TGCGCCAGCAGCCAAGATATCGGGGACTACGAGCAGTACTTC.